This TCR beta chain was recorded in a study of T-cell reconstitution after alpha-beta-depleted transplantation in children. Ten or more counts support this clonotype. Molecular barcoding with unique molecular identifiers was used for the TCRbeta library. TCRdb reprocessed the PCR reads with MiXCR, giving one entry per CDR3 protein. The data contain approximately 100,000 distinct CDR3 sequences, 9% to 15% of them singletons. The CDR3 totals 13 residues. Germline lookup yields CDR1 SGHRS and CDR2 YFSETQ. The V and J ends lost 0 bases and 1 base respectively, with 5 bases between them. The origin of this receptor is a human donor who donated a stem cell graft to a child with inherited bone marrow failure. The sample in question was PBMCs from the stem cell graft donor, obtained from the stem cell graft. This chain joins TRBV5-1 and TRBJ2-7, with D possibly matching TRBD2 (5 bases). DNA for the CDR3: TGCGCCAGCAGCTTGGGGGAGTCCTACGAGCAGTACTTC. Encoded protein: CASSLGESYEQYF.